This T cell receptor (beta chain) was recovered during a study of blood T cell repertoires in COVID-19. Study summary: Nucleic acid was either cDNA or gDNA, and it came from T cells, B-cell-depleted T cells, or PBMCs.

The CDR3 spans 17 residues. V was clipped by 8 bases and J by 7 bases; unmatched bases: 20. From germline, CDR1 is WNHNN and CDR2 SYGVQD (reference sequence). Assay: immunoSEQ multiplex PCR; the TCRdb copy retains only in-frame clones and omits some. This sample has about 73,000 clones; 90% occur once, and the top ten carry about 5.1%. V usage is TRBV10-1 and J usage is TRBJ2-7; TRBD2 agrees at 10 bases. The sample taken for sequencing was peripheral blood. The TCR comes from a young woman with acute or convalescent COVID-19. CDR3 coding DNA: TGCGCCAGCGGATTGGAAGATTCAGCGGGAGGGCCTGAGGAGCAGTACTTC. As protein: CASGLEDSAGGPEEQYF.